Listed below are T cell receptor beta chains from one sample, sequenced in a study of blood T cell repertoires in COVID-19. Method: immunoSEQ multiplex PCR; TCRdb's copy keeps in-frame clones and lacks some. The sample lists some 180,000 clones; over 80% were seen once. Material: peripheral blood. The source of these receptors is a woman aged 40 to 50 with COVID-19, enrolled during active disease. Both conserved end residues are part of each CDR3. Each record gives: clone size, D gene, V gene, J gene, CDR3 protein, CDR3 DNA. The D gene is left open where the match is weak. The size field is filled for only some rows; it gives once, few, many or a size class.

clone size: .; D gene: TRBD2; V gene: TRBV5-4; J gene: TRBJ2-3; CDR3 protein: CASSLKSGTKTQYF; CDR3 DNA: TGTGCCAGCAGCTTGAAGAGCGGGACGAAAACGCAGTATTTT
clone size: few; D gene: .; V gene: TRBV7-9; J gene: TRBJ2-1; CDR3 protein: CASSSRSHSDEQFF; CDR3 DNA: TGTGCCAGCAGCTCCCGTAGTCATAGCGATGAGCAGTTCTTC
clone size: .; D gene: .; V gene: TRBV9; J gene: TRBJ1-2; CDR3 protein: CASSLDLTGQSGGYTF; CDR3 DNA: TGTGCCAGCAGTTTGGACTTGACAGGTCAAAGTGGTGGCTACACCTTC
clone size: .; D gene: TRBD1; V gene: TRBV27; J gene: TRBJ1-5; CDR3 protein: CASWGQGGAGNQPQHF; CDR3 DNA: TGTGCCAGCTGGGGACAGGGGGGGGCTGGCAATCAGCCCCAGCATTTT
clone size: .; D gene: TRBD2; V gene: TRBV3-1/TRBV3-2; J gene: TRBJ2-3; CDR3 protein: CASSQVSGRTDTQYF; CDR3 DNA: TGTGCCAGCAGCCAAGTAAGCGGGAGAACAGATACGCAGTATTTT
clone size: .; D gene: .; V gene: TRBV28; J gene: TRBJ1-2; CDR3 protein: CASSLPRGNYGYTF; CDR3 DNA: TGTGCCAGCAGTTTACCAAGGGGAAACTATGGCTACACCTTC
clone size: .; D gene: TRBD1; V gene: TRBV5-1; J gene: TRBJ2-4; CDR3 protein: CASSIPGQKNIQYF; CDR3 DNA: TGCGCCAGCAGCATACCGGGACAGAAAAACATTCAGTACTTC
clone size: once; D gene: .; V gene: TRBV5-1; J gene: TRBJ2-2; CDR3 protein: CASSLADTGELFF; CDR3 DNA: TGCGCCAGCAGCTTAGCGGACACCGGGGAGCTGTTTTTT
clone size: .; D gene: .; V gene: TRBV6-5; J gene: TRBJ2-7; CDR3 protein: CASTPGVSYEQYF; CDR3 DNA: TGTGCCAGCACTCCAGGGGTATCCTACGAGCAGTACTTC
clone size: .; D gene: .; V gene: TRBV9; J gene: TRBJ2-5; CDR3 protein: CASSSRAGSLIQETQYF; CDR3 DNA: TGTGCCAGCAGCTCCCGAGCGGGCTCATTAATCCAAGAGACCCAGTACTTC
clone size: .; D gene: .; V gene: TRBV4-1; J gene: TRBJ1-2; CDR3 protein: CASSQGRQDGYTF; CDR3 DNA: TGCGCCAGCAGCCAAGGTCGTCAGGATGGCTACACCTTC